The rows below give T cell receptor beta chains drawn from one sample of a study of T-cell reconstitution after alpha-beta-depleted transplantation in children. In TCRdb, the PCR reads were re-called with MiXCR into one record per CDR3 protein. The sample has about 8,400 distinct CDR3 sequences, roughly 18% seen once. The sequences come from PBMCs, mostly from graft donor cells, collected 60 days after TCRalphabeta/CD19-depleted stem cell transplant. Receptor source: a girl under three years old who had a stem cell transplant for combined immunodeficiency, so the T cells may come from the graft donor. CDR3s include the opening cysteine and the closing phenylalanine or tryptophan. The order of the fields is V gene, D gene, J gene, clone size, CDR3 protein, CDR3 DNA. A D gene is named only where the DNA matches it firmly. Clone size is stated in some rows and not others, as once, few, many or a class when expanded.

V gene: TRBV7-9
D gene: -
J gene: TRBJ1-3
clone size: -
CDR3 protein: CASSLGGSSGNTIYF
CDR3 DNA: TGTGCCAGCAGCTTAGGGGGCAGCTCTGGAAACACCATATATTTT

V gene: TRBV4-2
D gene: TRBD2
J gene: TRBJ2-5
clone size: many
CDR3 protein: CASSGGGMEQETQYF
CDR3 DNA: TGTGCCAGCAGCGGGGGGGGTATGGAGCAAGAGACCCAGTACTTC

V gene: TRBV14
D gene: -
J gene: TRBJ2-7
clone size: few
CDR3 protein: CASSQEIRAYEQYF
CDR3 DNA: TGTGCCAGCAGCCAAGAGATCAGGGCCTACGAGCAGTACTTC

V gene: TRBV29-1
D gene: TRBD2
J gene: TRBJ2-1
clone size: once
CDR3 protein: CSVVWASGRVRQQFF
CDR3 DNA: TGCAGCGTCGTTTGGGCTAGCGGGAGGGTAAGGCAGCAGTTCTTC

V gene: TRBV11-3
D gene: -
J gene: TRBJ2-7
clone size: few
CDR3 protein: CASSPGGGQTKYEQYF
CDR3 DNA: TGTGCCAGCAGCCCCGGGGGTGGCCAAACCAAATACGAGCAGTACTTC

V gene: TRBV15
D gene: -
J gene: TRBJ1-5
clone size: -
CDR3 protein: CATSRDILKPQHF
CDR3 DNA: TGTGCCACCAGCAGAGATATCCTGAAGCCCCAGCATTTT

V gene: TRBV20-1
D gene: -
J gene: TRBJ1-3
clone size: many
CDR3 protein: CSARVRRVSGNTIYF
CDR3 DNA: TGCAGTGCTAGAGTGAGGAGAGTCTCTGGAAACACCATATATTTT

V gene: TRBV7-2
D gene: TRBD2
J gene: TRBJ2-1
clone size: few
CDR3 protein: CASSLVGLAGMTRFPSSYNEQFF
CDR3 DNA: TGTGCCAGCAGCTTAGTAGGACTAGCGGGAATGACACGTTTCCCAAGCTCCTACAATGAGCAGTTCTTC

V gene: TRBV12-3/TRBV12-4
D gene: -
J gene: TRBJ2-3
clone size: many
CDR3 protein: CASSRNIRGTDTQYF
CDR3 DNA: TGTGCCAGCAGTAGGAATATCAGAGGCACAGATACGCAGTATTTT

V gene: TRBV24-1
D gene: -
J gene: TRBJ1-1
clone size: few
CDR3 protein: CATSPGNTEAFF
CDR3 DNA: TGTGCCACTTCCCCAGGGAACACTGAAGCTTTCTTT

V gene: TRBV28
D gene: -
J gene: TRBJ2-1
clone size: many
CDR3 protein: CASIFTGPGALGEQFF
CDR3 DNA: TGTGCCAGCATCTTTACCGGCCCCGGGGCACTGGGTGAGCAGTTCTTC

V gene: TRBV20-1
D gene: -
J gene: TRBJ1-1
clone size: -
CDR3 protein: CSARPSPIGPFTEAFF
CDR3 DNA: TGCAGTGCTAGACCTTCACCAATCGGTCCTTTCACTGAAGCTTTCTTT

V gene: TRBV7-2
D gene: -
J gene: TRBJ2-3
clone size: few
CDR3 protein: CASSLYRAADTQYF
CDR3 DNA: TGTGCCAGCAGCTTATACAGGGCGGCAGATACGCAGTATTTT

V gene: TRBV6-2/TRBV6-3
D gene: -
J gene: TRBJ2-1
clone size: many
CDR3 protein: CASIYSGGYGEQFF
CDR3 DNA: TGTGCCAGCATATACTCGGGCGGGTATGGTGAGCAGTTCTTC

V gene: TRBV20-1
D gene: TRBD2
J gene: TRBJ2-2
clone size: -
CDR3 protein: CSARPRAGTSGRVMFF
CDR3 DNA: TGCAGTGCTAGACCCCGTGCCGGGACTAGCGGGAGGGTTATGTTTTTT

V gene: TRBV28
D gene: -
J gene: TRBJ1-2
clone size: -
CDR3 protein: CASSFRNYGYTF
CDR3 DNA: TGTGCCAGCAGTTTCAGGAACTATGGCTACACCTTC

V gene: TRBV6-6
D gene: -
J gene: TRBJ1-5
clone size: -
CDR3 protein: CAISYIQGSNQPQHF
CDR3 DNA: TGTGCCATCAGTTACATTCAGGGTAGCAATCAGCCCCAGCATTTT

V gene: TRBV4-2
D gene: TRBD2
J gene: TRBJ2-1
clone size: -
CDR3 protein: CASSFQGLDPYNEQFF
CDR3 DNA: TGTGCCAGCAGCTTTCAGGGACTAGACCCCTACAATGAGCAGTTCTTC

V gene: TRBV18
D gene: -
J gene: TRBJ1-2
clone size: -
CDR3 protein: CASSPNYGYTF
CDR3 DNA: TGTGCCAGCTCCCCTAACTATGGCTACACCTTC

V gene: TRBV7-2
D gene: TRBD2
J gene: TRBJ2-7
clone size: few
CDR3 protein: CASSFSSGALLKEQYF
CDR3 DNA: TGTGCCAGCAGCTTCTCTAGCGGGGCCCTACTGAAGGAGCAGTACTTC

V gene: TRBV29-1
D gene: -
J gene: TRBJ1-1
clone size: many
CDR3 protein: CSVDLGQPGAMNTEAFF
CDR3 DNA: TGCAGCGTTGATCTGGGGCAACCCGGAGCCATGAACACTGAAGCTTTCTTT

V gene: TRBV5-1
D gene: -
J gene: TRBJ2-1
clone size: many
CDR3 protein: CASSLIRGYNEQFF
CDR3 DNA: TGCGCCAGCAGCTTGATTCGGGGGTACAATGAGCAGTTCTTC

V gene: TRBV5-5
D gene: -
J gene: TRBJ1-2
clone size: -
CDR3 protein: CASSFRDYGYTF
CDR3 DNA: TGTGCCAGCAGCTTCCGGGACTATGGCTACACCTTC

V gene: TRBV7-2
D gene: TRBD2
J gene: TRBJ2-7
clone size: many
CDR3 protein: CASSLKAGWSGEQYF
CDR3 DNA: TGTGCCAGCAGCTTAAAAGCGGGGTGGAGTGGCGAGCAGTACTTC

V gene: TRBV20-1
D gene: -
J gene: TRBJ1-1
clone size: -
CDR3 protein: CSARKTGFDSEAFF
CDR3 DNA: TGCAGTGCTAGAAAAACAGGATTTGACTCTGAAGCTTTCTTT

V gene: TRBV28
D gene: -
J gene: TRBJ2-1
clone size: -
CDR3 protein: CASSHVVSYNEQFF
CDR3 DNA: TGTGCCAGCAGTCATGTAGTCTCCTACAATGAGCAGTTCTTC

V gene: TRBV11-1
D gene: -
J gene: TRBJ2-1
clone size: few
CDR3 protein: CASRRGQNNEQFF
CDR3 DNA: TGTGCCAGCAGACGTGGACAAAACAATGAGCAGTTCTTC

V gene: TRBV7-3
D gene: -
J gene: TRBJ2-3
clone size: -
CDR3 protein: CASSLSPDTQYF
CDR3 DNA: TGTGCCAGCAGCCTATCTCCAGATACGCAGTATTTT

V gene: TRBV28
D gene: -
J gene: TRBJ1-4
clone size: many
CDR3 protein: CASSLPGGPNEKLFF
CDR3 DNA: TGTGCCAGCAGCCTTCCGGGGGGGCCTAATGAAAAACTGTTTTTT

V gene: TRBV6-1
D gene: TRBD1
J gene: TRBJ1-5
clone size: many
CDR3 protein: CASSWTGVVNQPQHF
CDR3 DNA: TGTGCCAGCAGTTGGACAGGGGTAGTCAATCAGCCCCAGCATTTT

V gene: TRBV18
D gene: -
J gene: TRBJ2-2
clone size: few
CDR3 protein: CASSPPASDTGELFF
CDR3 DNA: TGTGCCAGCTCACCACCGGCCTCGGACACCGGGGAGCTGTTTTTT

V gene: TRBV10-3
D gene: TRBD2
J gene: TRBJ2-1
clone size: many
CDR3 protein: CAIRESGRANEQFF
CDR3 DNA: TGTGCCATCAGGGAAAGCGGGAGGGCCAATGAGCAGTTCTTC

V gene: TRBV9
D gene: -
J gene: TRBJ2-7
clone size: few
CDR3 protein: CASSLRLGSYEQYF
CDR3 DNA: TGTGCCAGCAGCCTCAGACTGGGGAGCTACGAGCAGTACTTC

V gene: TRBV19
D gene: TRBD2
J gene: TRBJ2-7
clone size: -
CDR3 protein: CASSILSGSGYEQYF
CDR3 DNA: TGTGCCAGTAGTATACTTAGCGGGAGTGGCTACGAGCAGTACTTC

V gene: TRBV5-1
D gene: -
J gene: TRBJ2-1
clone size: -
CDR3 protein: CASSFRINEQFF
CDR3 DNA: TGCGCCAGCAGCTTTCGTATCAATGAGCAGTTCTTC

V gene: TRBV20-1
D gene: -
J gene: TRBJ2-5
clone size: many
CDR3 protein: CSASAGGQETQYF
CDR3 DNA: TGCAGTGCTAGCGCTGGCGGCCAAGAGACCCAGTACTTC

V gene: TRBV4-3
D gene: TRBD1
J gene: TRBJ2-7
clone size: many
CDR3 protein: CASSRGQGMFHEQYF
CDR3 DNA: TGCGCCAGCAGCCGTGGACAGGGGATGTTCCACGAGCAGTACTTC

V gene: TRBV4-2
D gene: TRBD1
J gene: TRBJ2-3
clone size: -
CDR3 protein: CASSQGQGAADTQYF
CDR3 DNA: TGTGCCAGCAGCCAAGGACAGGGGGCCGCAGATACGCAGTATTTT

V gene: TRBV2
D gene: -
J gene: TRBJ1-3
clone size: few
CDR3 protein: CASGVGGPGNTIYF
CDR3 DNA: TGTGCCAGCGGAGTGGGGGGCCCTGGAAACACCATATATTTT

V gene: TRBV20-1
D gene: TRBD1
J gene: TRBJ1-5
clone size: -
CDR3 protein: CSALSTGTGDRAQHF
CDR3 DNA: TGCAGTGCTTTATCGACCGGGACAGGGGATAGAGCCCAGCATTTT

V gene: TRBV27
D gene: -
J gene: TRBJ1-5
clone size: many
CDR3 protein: CASSLWGGEGQPQHF
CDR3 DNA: TGTGCCAGCAGTTTATGGGGGGGCGAAGGGCAGCCCCAGCATTTT

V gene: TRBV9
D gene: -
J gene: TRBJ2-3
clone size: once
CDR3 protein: CASSVELSYTDTQYF
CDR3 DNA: TGTGCCAGCAGCGTAGAACTCAGCTACACAGATACGCAGTATTTT

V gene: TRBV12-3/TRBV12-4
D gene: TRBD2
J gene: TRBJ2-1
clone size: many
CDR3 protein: CASSPLSGVYNEQFF
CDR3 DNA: TGTGCCAGCAGTCCCCTAAGCGGGGTATACAATGAGCAGTTCTTC

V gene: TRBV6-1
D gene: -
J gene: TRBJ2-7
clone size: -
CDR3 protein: CASSHPGYEQYF
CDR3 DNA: TGTGCCAGCAGTCACCCGGGATACGAGCAGTACTTC

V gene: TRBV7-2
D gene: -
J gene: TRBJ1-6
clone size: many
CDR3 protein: CASSFRGLGSPLHF
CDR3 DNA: TGTGCCAGCAGCTTCAGAGGCCTAGGATCACCCCTCCACTTT

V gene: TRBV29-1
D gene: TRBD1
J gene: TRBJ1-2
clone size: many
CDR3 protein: CSVEDPGTGYGYTF
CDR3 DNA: TGCAGCGTTGAAGATCCCGGGACAGGGTATGGCTACACCTTC

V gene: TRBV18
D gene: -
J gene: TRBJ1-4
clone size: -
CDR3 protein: CASSPLQSNEKLFF
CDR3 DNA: TGTGCCAGCTCACCACTACAGAGTAATGAAAAACTGTTTTTT

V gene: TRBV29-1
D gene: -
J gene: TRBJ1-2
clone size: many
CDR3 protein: CSVYQGYGYTF
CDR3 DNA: TGCAGCGTTTACCAGGGGTATGGCTACACCTTC

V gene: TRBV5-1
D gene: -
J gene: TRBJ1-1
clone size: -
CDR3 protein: CASSLAADKSTEAFF
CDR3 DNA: TGCGCCAGCAGCTTGGCTGCCGATAAGAGCACTGAAGCTTTCTTT

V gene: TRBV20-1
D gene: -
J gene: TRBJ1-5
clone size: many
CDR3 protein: CSARDREIGTQPQHF
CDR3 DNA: TGCAGTGCTAGAGATCGAGAGATTGGTACTCAGCCCCAGCATTTT

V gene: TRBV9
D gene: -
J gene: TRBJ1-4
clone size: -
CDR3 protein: CASSVGGLGKLFF
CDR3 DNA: TGTGCCAGCAGCGTAGGAGGGTTGGGAAAACTGTTTTTT

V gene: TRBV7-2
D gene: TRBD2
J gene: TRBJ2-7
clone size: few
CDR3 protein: CASSLDGLAHEQYF
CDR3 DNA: TGTGCCAGCAGCTTAGATGGACTAGCCCACGAGCAGTACTTC

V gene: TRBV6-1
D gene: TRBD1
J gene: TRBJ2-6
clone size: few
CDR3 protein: CASRTGSSGANVLTF
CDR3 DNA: TGTGCCAGCAGGACAGGGAGCTCTGGGGCCAACGTCCTGACTTTC